A single sample is the source of the 16 T cell receptor beta chains below, sequenced in a study of T cells in Graves' hyperthyroidism and ophthalmopathy. Regions amplified from RNA transcripts were the TCR beta CDR3 regions. With the HTBI primer set, the TCR CDR3 went through a first round of RT-PCR. One entry per CDR3 protein results from TCRdb running MiXCR on the multiplex PCR reads. The table has 650,000 to 750,000 distinct CDR3 sequences, 11% to 15% seen once. The sample comprised blood. All receptors come from a woman aged 18 to 35 with Graves' hyperthyroidism.

Turning to this clonotype: A read error may produce the germline difference seen at one junction end. CDR3 region: CSSSQDRSIIADEQFF. CDR3 sequence (DNA): TGCTCCAGCAGCCAAGATCGGAGCATCATTGCCGATGAGCAGTTCTTC. The V gene is TRBV4-3, the J gene TRBJ2-1; D unclear. CDR1 is LGHNA and CDR2 is YSLEER in the germline V gene. CDR3 length equals 16 residues.

V and J are TRBV29-1 and TRBJ1-4; D might be TRBD1 (5 bases). Trimming took off 6 bases at V and 10 bases at J, with 15 bases between the two ends. CDR1 is SQVTM and CDR2 is ANQGSEA in the germline V gene. CDR3 length: 12 amino acids. The CDR3 DNA follows: TGCAGCGTCCCCTCGAGCGGGGGAAAACTGTTTTTT. Protein sequence: CSVPSSGGKLFF.

This clonotype has ten or more counts. The V and J genes are TRBV20-1 and TRBJ2-1; 8 positions match TRBD2. V lost 4 bases to trimming and J lost 8 bases; unmatched junction nucleotides: 13. The CDR3 runs to 15 residues. In germline, CDR1 is DFQATT, CDR2 SNEGSKA (reference sequence). CDR3 in amino acids: CSATDATSGRDEQFF. In DNA form, the CDR3 reads TGCAGTGCTACAGATGCCACTAGCGGTAGAGATGAGCAGTTCTTC.

This sequence joins TRBV5-1 and TRBJ2-4; 10 bases are a match to TRBD1. CDR3 length equals 15 residues. Germline CDR1 and CDR2: SGHRS and YFSETQ. The V gene end was trimmed by 7 bases and the J gene end by 8 bases; junction bases not matched to a gene: 12. The chain's CDR3 is CASRPGTGVSYIQYF. DNA of the CDR3: TGCGCCAGCCGACCCGGGACAGGGGTGTCATACATTCAGTACTTC.

In this sample, this clonotype turned up many times. The chain joins TRBV28 to TRBJ2-4, with D unresolved. Trimming removed 3 bases from V and 8 bases from J, with 17 bases in between. The germline gives CDR1 MDHEN, CDR2 SYDVKM. The CDR3 has 15 amino acids. The CDR3 sequence is CASSFDGHIYDIQYF. In DNA, the CDR3 is TGTGCCAGCAGTTTTGATGGGCACATTTACGACATTCAGTACTTC.

The chain employs TRBV2 and TRBJ2-7; 8 bases are a match to TRBD1. The J segment lost 7 bases and the V segment lost 2 bases, leaving 4 bases of the junction unmatched. This CDR3 is built from 13 residues. In germline, CDR1 is SNHLY, CDR2 FYNNEI. As DNA, the CDR3 is TGTGCCAGCAGTGAACCAGGGGGCCTGGAGCAGTACTTC. It specifies CASSEPGGLEQYF. Supplemented by reference TRBV2 and TRBJ2-7, the full variable domain reads EPEVTQTPSHQVTQMGQEVILRCVPISNHLYFYWYRQILGQKVEFLVSFYNNEISEKSEIFDDQFSVERPDGSNFTLKIRSTKLEDSAMYFCASSEPGGLEQYFGPGTRLTVT.

The rearrangement uses TRBV28 and TRBJ2-7; D is possibly TRBD2 (6 bases). There are 15 residues in the CDR3. Trimming left V 3 bases short and J 4 bases short, with 16 bases between. Germline CDR1 and CDR2: MDHEN and SYDVKM. This CDR3 is CASSLYGGVVYEQYF. CDR3 DNA sequence: TGTGCCAGCAGTTTGTACGGGGGAGTTGTTTACGAGCAGTACTTC.

The chain carries TRBV25-1 and TRBJ1-2, with TRBD1 as a possible D gene (6 bases). Germline-derived CDR1 and CDR2 are MGHDK and SYGVNS. V dropped 4 bases and J dropped 7 bases, with 19 bases sitting between them. The CDR3 totals 15 residues. The CDR3 bases are TGTGCCAGCAGTGGCCTGGGGAGGGGGTTCGGTGGCTACACCTTC. It specifies CASSGLGRGFGGYTF.

This clonotype was picked up a small number of times. This rearrangement joins TRBV7-9 to TRBJ1-4; possible D gene TRBD1, 5 bases. V dropped 8 bases and J dropped 7 bases, with 14 bases sitting between them. This CDR3 contains 13 residues. Germline lookup yields CDR1 SEHNR and CDR2 FQNEAQ (reference sequence). CDR3 region: CASVPGTSEKLFF. CDR3 in DNA: TGTGCCAGCGTTCCCGGGACGAGTGAAAAACTGTTTTTT.

CDR3 in amino acids: CASRQALAAEQYF. CDR3 sequence (DNA): TGTGCCAGTCGACAGGCTCTAGCGGCCGAGCAGTACTTC. This chain uses TRBV28 with TRBJ2-7; TRBD2 is a possible D gene (7 bases). CDR3 size: 13 residues. The V end lost 9 bases, the J end lost 6 bases, and 18 bases lay between the germline ends. CDR1 is MDHEN, CDR2 SYDVKM, per germline. The variable domain in full, completed from reference TRBV28 and TRBJ2-7, reads DVKVTQSSRYLVKRTGEKVFLECVQDMDHENMFWYRQDPGLGLRLIYFSYDVKMKEKGDIPEGYSVSREKKERFSLILESASTNQTSMYLCASRQALAAEQYFGPGTRLTVT.

This clonotype has a handful of counts. The chain is built from TRBV5-6 and TRBJ1-1; D gene uncertain. CDR3 length: 15 amino acids. Trimming took 0 bases from V and 5 from J, leaving 14 bases between them. Germline V gene lookup returns CDR1 SGHDT and CDR2 YYEEEE. This CDR3 is CASSLGAREETEAFF. DNA for the CDR3: TGTGCCAGCAGCTTGGGCGCGCGCGAAGAGACTGAAGCTTTCTTT.

The table lists this clonotype with a few counts. Relative to the germline gene, one junction end is altered; a read error may explain this. V and J are TRBV6-2 or TRBV6-3 and TRBJ2-3; 9 bases fit TRBD2. The germline gives CDR1 MNHEY, CDR2 SVGEGT. This CDR3 contains 15 residues. CDR3 nucleotides: TGTGCCAGCAATTACAGACTAGCGGACTCAGATACGCAGTATTTT. Protein product: CASNYRLADSDTQYF.

This clonotype was recorded at least ten times. The CDR3 DNA reads TGTGCCAGCAGCCCCCGGCCCCAGCTGCACTACCAAGAGACCCAGTACTTC. Protein sequence: CASSPRPQLHYQETQYF. V gene TRBV7-8 combines with J gene TRBJ2-5; D call uncertain. The V end was cut by 5 bases, the J end by 0 bases, with 19 bases between. Germline V gene sequence: CDR1 SGHVS, CDR2 FQNEAQ. CDR3 length: 17 residues. The variable domain in full, with the rest retrieved from reference TRBV7-8 and TRBJ2-5, is GAGVSQSPRYKVAKRGQDVALRCDPISGHVSLFWYQQALGQGPEFLTYFQNEAQLDKSGLPSDRFFAERPEGSVSTLKIQRTQQEDSAVYLCASSPRPQLHYQETQYFGPGTRLLVL.

This clonotype occurred a few times. The chain combines TRBV28 with TRBJ2-7; 9 bases fit TRBD2. The junction had 7 bases not matched to a gene; V was cut back by 6 bases and J by 7 bases. There are 13 residues in the CDR3. Per the germline V gene, CDR1 is MDHEN and CDR2 is SYDVKM. CDR3 in DNA: TGTGCCAGCAGGTTACCTGCGGGGGGGGAGCAGTACTTC. Amino acids: CASRLPAGGEQYF.

The table lists this clonotype with many counts. The chain recombines TRBV2 with TRBJ1-2; D possibly corresponds to TRBD1 (6 bases). Germline V gene data show CDR1 as SNHLY and CDR2 as FYNNEI. V was cut by 7 bases and J by 5 bases, with 20 bases left in between. This CDR3 is 15 amino acids long. DNA for the CDR3: TGTGCCAGCATGGCACAGGGAGGGCTAATTTATGGCTACACCTTC. It is translated as CASMAQGGLIYGYTF.

This clonotype was detected ten times or more. CDR3 protein: CASSYLAGDDEQFF. The CDR3 DNA reads as TGTGCCAGCAGTTATCTAGCGGGAGACGATGAGCAGTTCTTC. The chain couples TRBV2 to TRBJ2-1; 10 positions agree with TRBD2. Germline loops: CDR1 SNHLY, CDR2 FYNNEI. Unmatched junction bases numbered 6, after V lost 5 bases and J lost 8 bases. This CDR3 spans 14 amino acids.